This T cell receptor beta chain was recovered during a study of OX40 agonist ivuxolimab in advanced cancers. As for the study in general: Patients were under 90% male with ages about 20 to 79, mean 60. Participants could have had prior anti-PD-1, anti-PD-L1 or anti-CTLA-4 therapy, and approximately 40% had some.

The CDR3 is made up of 13 amino acids. V gave up 3 bases and J gave up 6 bases, with 13 bases separating them. CDR1 and CDR2 from the germline V gene are SGHRS and YFSETQ. Sampling times: baseline, cycle 4 day 1, cycle 7 day 1. General study findings and limits: Fewer expanded clones were found on average in CD4+ than in CD8+ T cells.

This clone was observed a single time. The antigen is unknown. Profiling relied on immunoSEQ multiplex PCR, and the TCRdb table lists in-frame clones only, not all of them. The sample records roughly 63,000 clones, 86% being singletons. The chain couples TRBV5-1 to TRBJ2-7, with D perhaps given as TRBD1 or TRBD2 (6 bases each). The sample here was CD4+ or CD8+ T cells sorted from blood, taken in a trial of the OX40 agonist ivuxolimab. The origin of this receptor is an adult with an advanced solid tumor such as melanoma, head and neck, liver or kidney cancer. The CDR3 reads CASSWTVGGEQYF. DNA for the CDR3: TGCGCCAGCAGCTGGACAGTGGGGGGCGAGCAGTACTTC.